One and the same sample provided the 27 T cell receptor beta chains below, sequenced in a study of blood T cell repertoires in COVID-19. Sequencing was performed with immunoSEQ multiplex PCR; in TCRdb, only in-frame clones are kept and a portion is missing. This sample has 150,000 to 200,000 clones, with 70% to 90% found just once. The material sequenced was peripheral blood. These receptors were collected from a man aged 35-49 years with active or convalescent COVID-19.

A note on this clone: The same CDR3 arises from other DNA sequences in this sample as well. The chain carries TRBV6-5 and TRBJ1-1; a weak D match, TRBD1 (6 bases). Germline loops: CDR1 MNHEY, CDR2 SVGAGI. Trimming cost V 6 bases and J 3 bases, with 11 bases left between them. CDR3 length: 13 residues. CDR3 residues: CASSLTGDTEAFF. In DNA, the CDR3 is TGTGCCAGCAGCTTGACAGGCGACACTGAAGCTTTCTTT.

The chain is built from TRBV28 and TRBJ1-5; the match to TRBD1 covers 9 bases. Per the germline V gene, CDR1 is MDHEN and CDR2 is SYDVKM. The length of the CDR3 is 14 residues. V was pared by 10 bases and J by 4 bases, with 8 bases of the junction left unmatched. CDR3 loop: CATRGGQGNQPQHF. Here the CDR3 DNA reads TGTGCCACCAGAGGGGGACAGGGTAATCAGCCCCAGCATTTT.

The chain joins TRBV2 to TRBJ2-7; D possibly corresponds to TRBD1 (6 bases). The germline gives CDR1 SNHLY, CDR2 FYNNEI. Between the trimmed V and J ends, which lost 0 bases and 2 bases, there was a span of 23 bases. The CDR3 is 19 amino acids. The DNA of the CDR3 is TGTGCCAGCAGTGAAGCGCCCCAAAATCCTCAGGGGCTCACCTACGAGCAGTACTTC. Its protein product is CASSEAPQNPQGLTYEQYF.

V gene TRBV27 combines with J gene TRBJ1-6; maybe TRBD1 (6 bases). The CDR3 is 14 residues long. Germline assignment: CDR1 MNHEY and CDR2 SMNVEV (reference sequence). V was clipped by 2 bases and J by 9 bases, with 11 bases between them. The CDR3 coding sequence is TGTGCCAGCAGTTTACAGGGGCTGATTTCACCCCTCCACTTT. It encodes CASSLQGLISPLHF.

V usage is TRBV21-1 and J usage is TRBJ2-7; TRBD1 was called by the table and not checked on the DNA. TRBV21-1 has pseudogene status. The CDR3 totals 16 residues. The CDR3 DNA is TGTGCCAGCAGCTGGGGGGGGACAGGGGACTCCTACGAGCAGTACTTC. This translates into CASSWGGTGDSYEQYF.

This rearrangement joins TRBV28 to TRBJ1-1; 8 bases map to TRBD1. The J segment lost 5 bases and the V segment lost 1 base, leaving 6 bases of the junction unmatched. Germline CDR1 MDHEN, CDR2 SYDVKM. The CDR3 is made up of 15 amino acids. Here the CDR3 DNA reads TGTGCCAGCAGTTTATCTGGACAGGGTAGGACTGAAGCTTTCTTT. Protein product: CASSLSGQGRTEAFF.

CDR3 region: CASSLSRGQTYEQYF. The CDR3 DNA sequence: TGTGCCAGCAGTTTATCAAGGGGACAAACCTACGAGCAGTACTTC. The rearrangement links TRBV28 to TRBJ2-7; TRBD1 might be the D (6 bases). The CDR3 is made up of 15 amino acids. Germline V gene data show CDR1 as MDHEN and CDR2 as SYDVKM. V lost 1 base to trimming and J lost 2 bases, with 12 bases between them.

The CDR3 is CASSLAGVNTGELFF. CDR3 in DNA: TGTGCCAGCAGTTTAGCGGGGGTTAACACCGGGGAGCTGTTTTTT. J is TRBJ2-2 and V is TRBV6-6; 9 bases agree with TRBD2. CDR1 MNHNY and CDR2 SVGAGI come from the germline V gene (reference sequence). The CDR3 consists of 15 residues. V lost 4 bases, J lost 2 bases, and 2 bases stayed unmatched.

The chain links TRBV10-2 to TRBJ1-1, with D unclear. V dropped 6 bases and J dropped 3 bases, with 17 bases sitting between them. The CDR3 has 15 amino acids. Germline V gene data show CDR1 as WSHSY and CDR2 as SAAADI. The CDR3 here is CASRDLDGRYTEAFF. As DNA, the CDR3 is TGCGCCAGCAGAGACCTCGACGGGAGGTACACTGAAGCTTTCTTT.

This sequence joins TRBV7-2 and TRBJ1-2, with 7 bases lining up with TRBD1. J was trimmed by 1 base and V by 6 bases; bases with no gene match: 8. The CDR3 is made up of 15 amino acids. The V gene's germline CDR1 is SGHTA and CDR2 FQGNSA. The CDR3 reads CASSLTRQGNYGYTF. The CDR3 DNA follows: TGTGCCAGCAGTTTAACCCGACAGGGTAACTATGGCTACACCTTC.

The rearrangement links TRBV4-3 to TRBJ2-2; 12 nucleotides agree with TRBD2. Germline lookup yields CDR1 LGHNA and CDR2 YSLEER. This CDR3 comprises 18 residues. Unmatched junction bases numbered 11, after V lost 5 bases and J lost 4 bases. The CDR3, as DNA: TGCGCCAGCAGCAAACGGACTAGCGGGGAACTGTTCACCGGGGAGCTGTTTTTT. It is translated as CASSKRTSGELFTGELFF.

The V and J genes are TRBV5-1 and TRBJ1-1, with TRBD1 matching over 9 bases. After removal of 4 bases from V and 5 bases from J, the junction contained 6 bases not matched to a gene. The CDR3 sequence is 14 residues long. Germline V gene data show CDR1 as SGHRS and CDR2 as YFSETQ. This chain's CDR3 is CASSNRGLGTEAFF. The CDR3 DNA reads as TGCGCCAGCAGCAACAGGGGGCTCGGGACTGAAGCTTTCTTT.

The gene calls are TRBV7-2 and TRBJ1-1, with 8 bases lining up with TRBD1. The germline V gene encodes CDR1 SGHTA and CDR2 FQGNSA. This CDR3 has 12 residues. J lost 12 bases, V lost 4 bases, and 7 bases had no gene match. The CDR3 loop reads CASSYGQGITFF. CDR3 bases: TGTGCCAGCAGCTACGGACAGGGAATAACTTTCTTT.

In DNA form, the CDR3 reads TGTGCCAGCAGTCCCGGCCGGCCAGGGGGCGCCGGGGGCTACACCTTC. Residues: CASSPGRPGGAGGYTF. J is TRBJ1-2 and V is TRBV7-2, with 8 bases matching TRBD1. The CDR3 contains 16 residues. Germline V gives CDR1 SGHTA, CDR2 FQGNSA. With V trimmed by 6 bases and J by 8 bases, 17 bases remained unmatched.

The chain combines TRBV28 with TRBJ1-6; no definite D call. This CDR3 comprises 16 residues. The germline gives CDR1 MDHEN, CDR2 SYDVKM. V shed 2 bases and J shed 5 bases, with 13 bases lying between them. CDR3 coding DNA: TGTGCCAGCAGTTTAGGTACAGCCCGTAATAATTCACCCCTCCACTTT. Protein sequence: CASSLGTARNNSPLHF. The variable domain in full, completed from reference TRBV28 and TRBJ1-6, reads DVKVTQSSRYLVKRTGEKVFLECVQDMDHENMFWYRQDPGLGLRLIYFSYDVKMKEKGDIPEGYSVSREKKERFSLILESASTNQTSMYLCASSLGTARNNSPLHFGNGTRLTVT.

J is TRBJ1-2 and V is TRBV7-9; tentatively, D is TRBD1 (6 bases). With 5 bases removed from V and 7 bases from J, the gap between germline ends came to 11 bases. Germline CDR1 is SEHNR and CDR2 is FQNEAQ (reference sequence). The CDR3 sequence is 12 residues long. As DNA, the CDR3 is TGTGCCAGCAGCGCAACAGGGTTTGGCTACACCTTC. This codes for CASSATGFGYTF.

The chain combines TRBV6-5 with TRBJ1-4; 10 bases line up with TRBD1. V trimming: 6 bases; J trimming: 7 bases; junction bases outside the gene matches: 5. The CDR3 sequence is 14 residues long. Germline V lookup: CDR1 MNHEY, CDR2 SVGAGI. Here the CDR3 DNA reads TGTGCCAGCAGCGACAGGGGGCGAGGTGAAAAACTGTTTTTT. It is translated as CASSDRGRGEKLFF.

The CDR3 nucleotides are TGTGCCAGCAGTTACGGGACTAACATAAACATTCAGTACTTC. Amino acid sequence: CASSYGTNINIQYF. The chain employs TRBV6-2 or TRBV6-3 and TRBJ2-4; TRBD2 matches at 7 bases. V lost 2 bases, J lost 6 bases, and 4 bases stayed unmatched. Germline V lookup: CDR1 MNHEY, CDR2 SVGEGT. This CDR3 is built from 14 residues.

This chain uses TRBV6-5 with TRBJ2-2; TRBD1 matches at 7 bases. The junction had 8 bases not matched to a gene; V was cut back by 4 bases and J by 6 bases. Looked up from germline, CDR1 is MNHEY and CDR2 is SVGAGI. The CDR3 spans 15 residues. CDR3 DNA sequence: TGTGCCAGCAGTTCACAGGGGATTGAGGCCGGGGAGCTGTTTTTT. Amino acids: CASSSQGIEAGELFF.

The chain carries TRBV29-1 and TRBJ2-2, with a weak D call TRBD1 (6 bases). Germline CDR1 and CDR2: SQVTM and ANQGSEA. V was trimmed by 8 bases and J by 0 bases, leaving 10 bases between them. The CDR3 has 13 amino acids. CDR3 amino acids: CSSGDTNTGELFF. The CDR3 DNA reads TGCAGCTCTGGGGACACGAACACCGGGGAGCTGTTTTTT.

This clone was counted once. This sequence joins TRBV12-3 or TRBV12-4 and TRBJ2-1; D unresolved. This CDR3 contains 12 residues. The V and J ends lost 3 bases and 9 bases respectively, with 9 bases between them. The CDR3 region is CASSLSLGEQFF. For the CDR3, the DNA is TGTGCCAGCAGTTTGTCCCTAGGTGAGCAGTTCTTC.

The gene calls are TRBV28 and TRBJ2-7; 8 bases agree with TRBD2. In germline, CDR1 is MDHEN, CDR2 SYDVKM. The CDR3 is 13 amino acids. The V segment lost 11 bases and the J segment 4 bases; nucleotides outside the gene matches: 10. CDR3 in DNA: TGTGCCGCGGGTGGGGTAGCGGGATACGAGCAGTACTTC. As protein: CAAGGVAGYEQYF.

The rearrangement uses TRBV7-2 and TRBJ2-4; 11 bases are shared with TRBD2. V lost 4 bases to trimming and J lost 6 bases; unmatched junction nucleotides: 8. The CDR3 consists of 16 residues. CDR1 and CDR2 from the germline V gene are SGHTA and FQGNSA. The CDR3 reads CASSSFSGGAGNIQYF. CDR3 nucleotide sequence: TGTGCCAGCAGCTCCTTTAGCGGGGGGGCCGGAAACATTCAGTACTTC.

V usage is TRBV5-1 and J usage is TRBJ2-5; 12 nucleotides align to TRBD1. CDR3 length: 16 amino acids. V gave up 5 bases and J gave up 5 bases; unmatched junction bases: 10. The germline V gene has CDR1 SGHRS and CDR2 YFSETQ. CDR3 nucleotide sequence: TGCGCCAGCAGTATTTCCGGGACAGGGGGCGCGGAGACCCAGTACTTC. It encodes CASSISGTGGAETQYF.

V is TRBV7-3 and J is TRBJ2-1; 8 bases fit TRBD1. The CDR3 extends over 15 amino acids. Trimming removed 2 bases from V and 9 bases from J; junction bases left unmatched: 9. In germline, CDR1 is SGHTA, CDR2 FQGTGA. This chain's CDR3 is CASSLVAGGEGEQFF. In DNA, the CDR3 is TGTGCCAGCAGCTTAGTGGCAGGGGGCGAGGGTGAGCAGTTCTTC.

The chain combines TRBV11-2 with TRBJ1-6; D perhaps matches TRBD1 (5 bases). With 4 bases removed from V and 7 bases from J, the gap between germline ends came to 14 bases. From germline, CDR1 is SGHAT and CDR2 FQNNGV. This CDR3 has 15 amino acids. CDR3 sequence reads: CASSSGIGSNSPLHF. Here the CDR3 DNA reads TGTGCCAGCAGCTCAGGGATAGGTAGCAATTCACCCCTCCACTTT.

This chain uses TRBV19 with TRBJ1-1; the match to TRBD1 covers 11 bases. The length of the CDR3 is 13 residues. V lost 10 bases to trimming and J lost 9 bases; unmatched junction nucleotides: 10. Germline CDR1 LNHDA, CDR2 SQIVND (reference sequence). CDR3 nucleotides: TGTGCCACCGGACAGGGGGCTTTGGGAAAAGCTTTCTTT. This gives the protein CATGQGALGKAFF.